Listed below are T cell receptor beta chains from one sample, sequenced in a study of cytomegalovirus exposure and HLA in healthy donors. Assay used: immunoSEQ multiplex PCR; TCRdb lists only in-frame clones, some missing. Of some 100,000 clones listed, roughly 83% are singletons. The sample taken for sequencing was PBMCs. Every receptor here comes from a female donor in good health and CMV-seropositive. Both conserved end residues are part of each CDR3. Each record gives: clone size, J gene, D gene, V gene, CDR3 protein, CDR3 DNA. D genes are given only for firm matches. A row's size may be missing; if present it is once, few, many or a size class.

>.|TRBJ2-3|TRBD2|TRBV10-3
CAISESKGASGGAADTQYF
TGTGCCATCAGTGAGTCGAAGGGAGCTAGCGGGGGGGCGGCAGATACGCAGTATTTT
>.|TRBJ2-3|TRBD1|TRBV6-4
CASSVAGGPDTQYF
TGTGCCAGCAGTGTGGCAGGGGGCCCAGATACGCAGTATTTT
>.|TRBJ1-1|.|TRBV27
CASSFRYGGVNTEAFF
TGTGCCAGCAGTTTCCGGTACGGGGGGGTGAACACTGAAGCTTTCTTT
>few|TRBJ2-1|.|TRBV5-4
CASSLYNEQFF
TGTGCCAGCAGCTTGTATAATGAGCAGTTCTTC
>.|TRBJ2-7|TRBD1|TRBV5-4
CASSLAGTGVGEQYF
TGTGCCAGCAGCTTGGCCGGGACAGGGGTGGGAGAGCAGTACTTC
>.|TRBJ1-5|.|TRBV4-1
CASSHYGQSNQPQHF
TGCGCCAGCAGCCATTATGGACAGAGCAATCAGCCCCAGCATTTT
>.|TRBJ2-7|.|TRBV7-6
CASSLAILARGEQYF
TGTGCCAGCAGCTTAGCGATCCTAGCTCGAGGCGAGCAGTACTTC
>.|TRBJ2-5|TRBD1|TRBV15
CATSRESLQGETQYF
TGTGCCACCAGCAGAGAGAGCCTACAGGGGGAGACCCAGTACTTC
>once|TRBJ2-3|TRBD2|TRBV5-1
CASSSASGGTDTQYF
TGCGCCAGCAGCTCAGCTAGCGGGGGAACAGATACGCAGTATTTT
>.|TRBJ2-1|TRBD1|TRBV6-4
CASSPRRDRSFNEQFF
TGTGCCAGCAGCCCGAGAAGGGACAGGTCATTCAATGAGCAGTTCTTC
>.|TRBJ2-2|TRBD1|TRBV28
CASSLLETGATGELFF
TGTGCCAGCAGTTTATTAGAGACAGGGGCCACCGGGGAGCTGTTTTTT
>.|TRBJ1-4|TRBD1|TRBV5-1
CASSLGDRVTNEKLFF
TGCGCCAGCAGCTTGGGGGACAGGGTCACTAATGAAAAACTGTTTTTT
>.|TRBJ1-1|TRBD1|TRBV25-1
CASSDSPDRATFF
TGTGCCAGCAGTGATTCCCCGGACAGGGCGACTTTCTTT
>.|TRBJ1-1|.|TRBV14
CASSLRVGLGDTEAFF
TGTGCCAGCAGCCTCCGCGTGGGGCTAGGGGACACTGAAGCTTTCTTT
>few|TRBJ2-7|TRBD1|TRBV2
CASSAWTGTYEQYF
TGTGCCAGCAGTGCGTGGACAGGAACCTACGAGCAGTACTTC
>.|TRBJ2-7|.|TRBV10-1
CASSKHLNSYEQYF
TGCGCCAGCAGTAAGCACCTTAACTCCTACGAGCAGTACTTC
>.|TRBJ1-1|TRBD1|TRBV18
CASSPLGNRGRFQNTEAFF
TGTGCCAGCTCACCACTTGGAAACAGGGGGCGCTTTCAGAACACTGAAGCTTTCTTT
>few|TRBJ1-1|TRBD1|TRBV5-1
CASSPGQARNTEAFF
TGCGCCAGCAGCCCGGGACAGGCCCGGAACACTGAAGCTTTCTTT
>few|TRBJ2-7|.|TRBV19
CASSHAIWAEQYF
TGTGCCAGTAGTCACGCCATTTGGGCCGAGCAGTACTTC
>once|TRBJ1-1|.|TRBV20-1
CSAWEGAFF
TGCAGTGCCTGGGAGGGGGCTTTCTTT
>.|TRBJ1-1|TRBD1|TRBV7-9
CASSLIRQGNTEAFF
TGTGCCAGCAGCTTAATTAGACAGGGGAACACTGAAGCTTTCTTT
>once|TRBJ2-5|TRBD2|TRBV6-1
CASSERRGGPETQYF
TGTGCCAGCAGTGAACGGCGGGGGGGGCCGGAGACCCAGTACTTC
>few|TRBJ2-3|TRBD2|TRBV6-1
CASSEPFLAGSSTDTQYF
TGTGCCAGCAGTGAACCCTTCCTAGCGGGGTCTAGCACAGATACGCAGTATTTT
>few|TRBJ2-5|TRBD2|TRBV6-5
CASSYDLAGAQETQYF
TGTGCCAGCAGTTACGACCTAGCGGGGGCCCAAGAGACCCAGTACTTC
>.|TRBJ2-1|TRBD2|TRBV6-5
CASRVAGDYNEQFF
TGTGCCAGCAGAGTAGCGGGGGACTACAATGAGCAGTTCTTC
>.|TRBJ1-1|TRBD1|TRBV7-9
CASKLQGATEAFF
TGTGCCAGCAAACTTCAGGGGGCGACTGAAGCTTTCTTT
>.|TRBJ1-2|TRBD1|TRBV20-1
CSEWDSYGYTF
TGCAGCGAATGGGACAGCTATGGCTACACCTTC
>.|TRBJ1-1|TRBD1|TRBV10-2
CASSERVGGKAEAFF
TGCGCCAGCAGTGAGAGGGTAGGGGGCAAGGCTGAAGCTTTCTTT
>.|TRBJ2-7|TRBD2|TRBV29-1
CSVGGTSLTYEQYF
TGCAGCGTTGGGGGGACTAGCCTAACCTACGAGCAGTACTTC
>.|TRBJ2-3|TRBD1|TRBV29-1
CSASGQGHTDTQYF
TGCAGCGCCTCCGGACAGGGCCACACAGATACGCAGTATTTT
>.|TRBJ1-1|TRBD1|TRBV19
CASSPTGKFGRVDTEAFF
TGTGCCAGTAGTCCGACAGGGAAATTCGGAAGGGTTGACACTGAAGCTTTCTTT
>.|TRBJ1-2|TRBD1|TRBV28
CASRTGYGYTF
TGTGCCAGCAGGACAGGGTATGGCTACACCTTC
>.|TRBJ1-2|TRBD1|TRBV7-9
CSSSLVEGGGYGYTF
TGTTCCAGCAGCTTAGTGGAAGGGGGCGGCTATGGCTACACCTTC
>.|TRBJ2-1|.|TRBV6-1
CASSEARSDNEQFF
TGTGCCAGCAGTGAAGCGCGGTCCGACAATGAGCAGTTCTTC
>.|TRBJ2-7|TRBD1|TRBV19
CASSPTGGTYEQYF
TGTGCCAGTAGTCCGACAGGGGGGACCTACGAGCAGTACTTC
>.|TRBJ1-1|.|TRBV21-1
CASSRDRGQDTEAFF
TGTGCCAGCAGCCGGGACAGGGGGCAGGACACTGAAGCTTTCTTT
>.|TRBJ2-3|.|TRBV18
CASSPRDKSSTDTQYF
TGTGCCAGCTCACCACGAGACAAATCTAGCACAGATACGCAGTATTTT
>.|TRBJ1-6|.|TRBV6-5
CASSPTGYNSPLHF
TGTGCCAGCAGTCCTACAGGTTATAATTCACCCCTCCACTTT
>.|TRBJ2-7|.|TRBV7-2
CASSLQSYEQYF
TGTGCCAGCAGCTTACAATCCTACGAGCAGTACTTC
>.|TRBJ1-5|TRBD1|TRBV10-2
CASGAIQGFGNQPQHF
TGCGCCAGCGGAGCCATACAGGGGTTCGGCAATCAGCCCCAGCATTTT
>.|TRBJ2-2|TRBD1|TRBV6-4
CASRQGLNTGELFF
TGTGCCAGCAGACAGGGGCTGAACACCGGGGAGCTGTTTTTT
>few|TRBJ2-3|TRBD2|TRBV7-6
CASSPEVGGADTQYF
TGTGCCAGCAGTCCCGAGGTCGGGGGGGCAGATACGCAGTATTTT
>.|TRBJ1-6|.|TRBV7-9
CASSLGQGRDSPLHF
TGTGCCAGCAGCTTAGGGCAGGGGCGGGATTCACCCCTCCACTTT
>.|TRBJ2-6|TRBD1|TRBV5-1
CASSRDRESGANGLTF
TGCGCCAGCAGCCGGGACAGAGAGTCTGGGGCCAACGGCCTGACTTTC